This TCR beta chain was identified during a study of cytomegalovirus exposure and HLA in healthy donors. In germline, CDR1 is LNHDA, CDR2 SQIVND (reference sequence). This CDR3 is built from 15 residues. V shed 3 bases and J shed 0 bases, with 11 bases lying between them. The PCR had 60 Vbeta and 13 Jbeta primers. Sequencing used immunoSEQ multiplex PCR; TCRdb keeps in-frame clones, though not all of them. The repertoire has about 120,000 clones, roughly four fifths of them found once; the top ten carry 1.5%. Concerning this clone itself: The antigen is undetermined.

Donors had nominal health at sampling but likely had unrecorded immune exposures. Overall study results and limits: Clonal expansion, a later analysis showed, was greater in HLA-associated TCR beta chains than in equally common others.

The chain joins TRBV19 to TRBJ1-1; D is undetermined. Sequencing input: PBMCs. The receptor was isolated from a woman under 30 in good health and CMV-seronegative. Here the CDR3 DNA reads TGTGCCAGTAGTATGAACAGTCCTATGAACACTGAAGCTTTCTTT. This encodes CASSMNSPMNTEAFF.